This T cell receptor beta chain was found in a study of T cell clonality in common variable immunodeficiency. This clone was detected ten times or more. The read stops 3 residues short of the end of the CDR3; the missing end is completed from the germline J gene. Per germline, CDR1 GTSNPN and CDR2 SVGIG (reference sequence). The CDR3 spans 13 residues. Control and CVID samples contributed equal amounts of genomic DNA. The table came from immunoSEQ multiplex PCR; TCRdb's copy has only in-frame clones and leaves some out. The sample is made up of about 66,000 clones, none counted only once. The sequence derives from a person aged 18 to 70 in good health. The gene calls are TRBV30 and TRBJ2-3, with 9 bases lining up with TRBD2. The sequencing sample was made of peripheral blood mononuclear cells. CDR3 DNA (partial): TGTGCCTGGAGTCCCGGGACTAGCCTAACG. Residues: CAWSPGTSLT. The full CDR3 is CAWSPGTSLTQYF.